The T cell receptor beta chain described here comes from a study of blood T cell repertoires in COVID-19. Sequencing was performed with immunoSEQ multiplex PCR; in TCRdb, only in-frame clones are kept and a portion is missing. In the table there are more than 50,000 clones, about 70% of which are singletons. Specimen: peripheral blood. The sequence was obtained from a woman aged 80 or older with acute or convalescent COVID-19.

CDR3 sequence reads: CASSLGGNTNQPQHF. The DNA for the CDR3 is TGTGCCAGCAGTTTAGGAGGGAACACGAATCAGCCCCAGCATTTT. The chain couples TRBV28 to TRBJ1-5; D unresolved. Trimming removed 2 bases from V and 4 bases from J, with 12 bases in between. CDR1 is MDHEN, CDR2 SYDVKM, per germline. The CDR3 extends over 15 amino acids.